A single sample gave rise to the 20 T cell receptor beta chains below, sequenced in a study of cytomegalovirus exposure and HLA in healthy donors. Profiled with immunoSEQ multiplex PCR; TCRdb holds only in-frame clones, not every one. The sample consists of about 130,000 clones, around 94% of them appearing once. Material for sequencing was PBMCs. These receptors came from a woman younger than 30 in good health and CMV-seronegative.

V and J are TRBV6-5 and TRBJ2-2, with D perhaps matching TRBD2 (5 bases). CDR3 size: 16 residues. The V gene's germline CDR1 is MNHEY and CDR2 SVGAGI. V lost 4 bases, J lost 5 bases, and 17 bases lay in between. The CDR3 here is CASSSTAPSGTGELFF. The CDR3 DNA is TGTGCCAGCAGTTCCACCGCCCCCTCGGGGACCGGGGAGCTGTTTTTT.

In DNA, the CDR3 is TGCGCCAGCAGAGAGGAGGATGAGCAGTTCTTC. Translated, it gives CASREEDEQFF. The V and J genes are TRBV5-1 and TRBJ2-1, with D perhaps matching TRBD2 (5 bases). Germline values: CDR1 SGHRS, CDR2 YFSETQ. The CDR3 contains 11 residues. V was pared by 5 bases and J by 8 bases, with 8 bases between.

This clone has just one count. One end of the junction does not line up with germline, which may come from a read error. CDR3 DNA: TGTGCCAGCAGTTCCTTTCAAACAGGGCTGATCCACTTC. It yields the protein CASSSFQTGLIHF. V gene TRBV28 combines with J gene TRBJ2-4; D possibly corresponds to TRBD1 (6 bases). The CDR3 runs 13 residues. Germline V gene data show CDR1 as MDHEN and CDR2 as SYDVKM.

This chain links TRBV7-2 with TRBJ2-7; 11 bases fit TRBD2. This CDR3 is 15 amino acids long. After removal of 3 bases from V and 7 bases from J, the junction contained 8 bases not matched to a gene. Germline V gene sequence: CDR1 SGHTA, CDR2 FQGNSA. CDR3 loop: CASSFLTSGVREQYF. The CDR3 nucleotides are TGTGCCAGCAGCTTCCTGACTAGCGGGGTGCGGGAGCAGTACTTC.

The V and J genes are TRBV11-2 and TRBJ2-5; no clear D. The CDR3 consists of 16 residues. V lost 0 bases to trimming and J lost 0 bases, with 11 bases between them. The germline CDR1 and CDR2 sequences are SGHAT and FQNNGV. CDR3 in DNA: TGTGCCAGCAGCTTAGATCGCCGGAGAAACCAAGAGACCCAGTACTTC. Amino acid sequence: CASSLDRRRNQETQYF.

The chain joins TRBV6-1 to TRBJ2-5, with no clear D. Trimming removed 6 bases from V and 1 base from J, with 6 bases in between. The V gene's germline CDR1 is MNHNS and CDR2 SASEGT. The CDR3 is 12 residues long. The CDR3 sequence: CASRRLQETQYF. The CDR3 nucleotides read TGTGCCAGCAGGAGGCTCCAAGAGACCCAGTACTTC.

The chain carries TRBV4-2 and TRBJ1-1; D might be TRBD1 (6 bases). CDR1 is LGHNA, CDR2 YNFKEQ, per germline. V lost 6 bases and J lost 0, with 17 bases in between. The CDR3 is made up of 16 amino acids. CDR3 in DNA: TGTGCCAGCAGACCAGGACAGCGAACCTTGAACACTGAAGCTTTCTTT. Translated, it gives CASRPGQRTLNTEAFF.

The gene calls are TRBV4-1 and TRBJ1-3, with D unresolved. Germline V gives CDR1 MGHRA, CDR2 YSYEKL. The CDR3 is 15 amino acids. V was pared by 7 bases and J by 0 bases, with 13 bases between. The CDR3 spells CASTYDMGSGNTIYF. The CDR3, as DNA: TGCGCCAGCACTTACGACATGGGCTCTGGAAACACCATATATTTT.

The J gene is TRBJ2-1, the V gene TRBV29-1, with 11 bases fitting TRBD2. Germline V gene sequence: CDR1 SQVTM, CDR2 ANQGSEA. The ends lost 8 bases at V and 9 bases at J; junction bases unmatched: 12. This CDR3 spans 14 amino acids. CDR3: CSIRTSGYPSEQFF. The DNA of the CDR3 is TGCAGCATTAGGACTAGCGGGTACCCCAGTGAGCAGTTCTTC.

The CDR3 DNA is TGTGCCAGCAGACCCCCGGAGGGCAACACTGAAGCTTTCTTT. As protein: CASRPPEGNTEAFF. The chain carries TRBV6-5 and TRBJ1-1; no definite D call. Trimming removed 6 bases from V and 2 bases from J, with 13 bases in between. From germline, CDR1 is MNHEY and CDR2 SVGAGI. CDR3 length: 14 amino acids.

The V gene is TRBV11-3, the J gene TRBJ2-2; tentatively, D is TRBD1 (6 bases). The CDR3 sequence is 15 residues long. Trimming pared 1 base from V and 5 bases from J, leaving 11 bases between. The germline CDR1 and CDR2 sequences are SGHNT and YENEEA. CDR3 sequence: CASSLASQGTGELFF. Here the CDR3 DNA reads TGTGCCAGCAGCTTAGCCTCACAGGGAACCGGGGAGCTGTTTTTT.

This rearrangement joins TRBV9 to TRBJ2-7, with TRBD1 matching over 9 bases. J was trimmed by 6 bases and V by 0 bases; bases with no gene match: 4. The CDR3 loop spans 14 amino acids. Looked up from germline, CDR1 is SGDLS and CDR2 is YYNGEE. This CDR3 is CASSVAGQGPEQYF. The CDR3 bases are TGTGCCAGCAGCGTAGCGGGACAGGGCCCCGAGCAGTACTTC.

This clone was seen a single time. The chain couples TRBV6-5 to TRBJ1-1; a possible D gene is TRBD1 (5 bases). Per the germline V gene, CDR1 is MNHEY and CDR2 is SVGAGI. Between the trimmed V and J ends, which lost 7 bases and 5 bases, there was a span of 14 bases. The CDR3 has 13 amino acids. The CDR3 sequence: CASIQGYDTEAFF. CDR3 DNA sequence: TGTGCCAGCATCCAGGGTTATGATACTGAAGCTTTCTTT.

This chain joins TRBV5-4 and TRBJ1-4; D not certain. There are 14 residues in the CDR3. The germline V and J ends were trimmed by 4 bases and 5 bases, with 12 bases remaining between them. Germline V gene lookup returns CDR1 SGHNT and CDR2 YYREEE (reference sequence). CDR3 amino acids: CASSRGLLNEKLFF. In DNA form, the CDR3 reads TGTGCCAGCAGCCGTGGCCTTTTGAATGAAAAACTGTTTTTT.

The chain joins TRBV18 to TRBJ1-2; 7 bases align to TRBD1. V trimming: 2 bases; J trimming: 4 bases; junction bases outside the gene matches: 4. Germline V lookup: CDR1 KGHSH, CDR2 LQKENI. This CDR3 contains 14 residues. CDR3 sequence reads: CASSPAQGPYGYTF. DNA of the CDR3: TGTGCCAGCTCACCAGCACAGGGGCCCTATGGCTACACCTTC. Supplemented by reference TRBV18 and TRBJ1-2, the full variable domain reads NAGVMQNPRHLVRRRGQEARLRCSPMKGHSHVYWYRQLPEEGLKFMVYLQKENIIDESGMPKERFSAEFPKEGPSILRIQQVVRGDSAAYFCASSPAQGPYGYTFGSGTRLTVV.

This clone was detected a few times. The chain joins TRBV27 to TRBJ1-1; the D gene is possibly TRBD1 (6 bases). From germline, CDR1 is MNHEY and CDR2 SMNVEV (reference sequence). V lost 5 bases, J lost 4 bases, and 14 bases lay in between. The CDR3 loop spans 14 amino acids. This CDR3 is CASSIRTGSTEAFF. The CDR3 DNA reads as TGTGCCAGCAGTATCCGAACAGGGAGCACTGAAGCTTTCTTT.

V is TRBV5-1 and J is TRBJ2-3; D ambiguous. Germline V lookup: CDR1 SGHRS, CDR2 YFSETQ. The CDR3 has 13 residues. Trimming took 0 bases from V and 6 from J, leaving 8 bases between them. CDR3 sequence: CASSLAPVDTQYF. Here the CDR3 DNA reads TGCGCCAGCAGCTTGGCCCCGGTGGATACGCAGTATTTT.

As DNA, the CDR3 is TGTGCCAGCGGGGCTGGCACCTACGAGCAGTACTTC. Its translation is CASGAGTYEQYF. This chain connects TRBV6-5 to TRBJ2-7; a weak D match, TRBD1 (5 bases). CDR3 length: 12 residues. Germline lookup yields CDR1 MNHEY and CDR2 SVGAGI. Trimming pared 8 bases from V and 2 bases from J, leaving 10 bases between.

The V gene is TRBV6-6, the J gene TRBJ1-5; D gene ambiguous. Germline CDR1 is MNHNY and CDR2 is SVGAGI (reference sequence). The length of the CDR3 is 13 residues. The V and J ends lost 5 bases and 4 bases respectively, with 9 bases between them. In nucleotides, the CDR3 is TGTGCCAGCAGTGGGCAGCTTAATCAGCCCCAGCATTTT. This translates into CASSGQLNQPQHF.

This sequence joins TRBV5-1 and TRBJ1-1; D ambiguous. CDR3 length: 15 residues. Germline loops: CDR1 SGHRS, CDR2 YFSETQ. Trimming shortened V by 0 bases and J by 2 bases, and 11 bases separated the two germline ends. The CDR3 loop is CASSLETAFNTEAFF. In DNA, the CDR3 is TGCGCCAGCAGCTTGGAAACAGCCTTTAACACTGAAGCTTTCTTT.